This entry describes one T cell receptor (beta chain). This record comes from a study of blood T cell repertoires in COVID-19. The CDR3 runs to 14 residues. The V end lost 3 bases, the J end lost 7 bases, and 12 bases lay between the germline ends. Per the germline V gene, CDR1 is KGHDR and CDR2 is SFDVKD. Sequenced by immunoSEQ multiplex PCR; TCRdb stores in-frame clones only, minus some. Of about 250,000 clones listed, around 88% were seen once; the top ten hold 1.2% to 1.5%. The sample consisted of peripheral blood. This chain uses TRBV24-1 with TRBJ2-1; possible D gene TRBD1, 6 bases. The clonotype originates from an older man with acute or convalescent COVID-19. The CDR3, as DNA: TGTGCCACCAGTGATCCCACAGGGCTAAATGAGCAGTTCTTC. Encoded protein: CATSDPTGLNEQFF.